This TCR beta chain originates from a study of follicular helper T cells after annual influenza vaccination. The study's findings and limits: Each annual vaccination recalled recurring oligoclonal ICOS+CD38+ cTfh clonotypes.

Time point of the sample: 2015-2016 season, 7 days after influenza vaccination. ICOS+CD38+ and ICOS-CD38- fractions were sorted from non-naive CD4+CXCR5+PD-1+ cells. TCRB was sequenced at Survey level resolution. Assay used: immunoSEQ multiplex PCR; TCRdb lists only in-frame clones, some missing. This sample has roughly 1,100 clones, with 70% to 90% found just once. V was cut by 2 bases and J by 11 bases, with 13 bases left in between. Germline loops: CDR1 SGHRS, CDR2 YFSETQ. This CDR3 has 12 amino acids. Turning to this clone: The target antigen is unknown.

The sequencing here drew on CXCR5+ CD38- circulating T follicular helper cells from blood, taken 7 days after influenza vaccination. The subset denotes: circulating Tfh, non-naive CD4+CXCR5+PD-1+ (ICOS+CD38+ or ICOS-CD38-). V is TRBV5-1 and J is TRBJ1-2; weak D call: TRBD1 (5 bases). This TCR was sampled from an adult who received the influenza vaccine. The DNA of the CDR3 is TGCGCCAGCAGCTTCAATCAGGGAGATTACACCTTC. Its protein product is CASSFNQGDYTF.